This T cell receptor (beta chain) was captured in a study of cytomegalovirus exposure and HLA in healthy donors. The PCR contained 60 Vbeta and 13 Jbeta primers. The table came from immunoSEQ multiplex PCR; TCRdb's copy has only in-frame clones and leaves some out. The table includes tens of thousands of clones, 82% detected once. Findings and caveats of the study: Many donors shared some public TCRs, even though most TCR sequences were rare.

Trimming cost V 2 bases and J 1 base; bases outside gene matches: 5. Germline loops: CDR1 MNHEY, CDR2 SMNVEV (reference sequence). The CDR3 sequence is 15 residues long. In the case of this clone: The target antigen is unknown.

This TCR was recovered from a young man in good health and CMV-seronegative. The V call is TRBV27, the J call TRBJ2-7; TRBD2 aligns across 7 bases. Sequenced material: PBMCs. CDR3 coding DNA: TGTGCCAGCAGTTTAAAAAGGGAGGGTTCCTACGAGCAGTACTTC. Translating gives CASSLKREGSYEQYF.